These 25 T cell receptor beta chains share one sample of origin, sequenced in a study of blood T cells in healthy people across ages. A second PCR of 7 to 11 cycles used a sample-barcoded 5' primer and a J-beta primer mix. TCRdb used MiXCR to reprocess the 5' RACE reads, holding one entry per CDR3 protein. The sample consists of around 1,800,000 distinct CDR3 sequences, about 39% of them appearing once. The sample consisted of blood. The receptors originated from a human donor in good health.

V usage is TRBV11-2 and J usage is TRBJ1-2; D is unclear. V was trimmed by 5 bases and J by 5 bases, leaving 15 bases between them. Per germline, CDR1 SGHAT and CDR2 FQNNGV. The CDR3 length is 14 residues. CDR3 residues: CASSPIVRGYGYTF. DNA of the CDR3: TGTGCCAGCAGCCCGATCGTTCGCGGGTATGGCTACACCTTC.

This clonotype was picked up a small number of times. V gene TRBV4-3 combines with J gene TRBJ2-1, with D hard to call. The germline V gene has CDR1 LGHNA and CDR2 YSLEER. The V end was cut by 0 bases, the J end by 13 bases, with 16 bases between. This CDR3 is built from 14 residues. The CDR3 coding sequence is TGCGCCAGCAGCCAAGATCGTCCGTCTACCGATCAGTTCTTC. It translates to CASSQDRPSTDQFF.

CDR3 region: CASSVREAEKLFF. The CDR3 nucleotides read TGCGCCAGCAGCGTCAGGGAGGCTGAAAAACTGTTTTTT. The V call is TRBV5-1, the J call TRBJ1-4, with D possibly TRBD1 on 5 matching bases. Germline V gene lookup returns CDR1 SGHRS and CDR2 YFSETQ. Trimming shortened V by 4 bases and J by 7 bases, and 11 bases separated the two germline ends. There are 13 residues in the CDR3.

This clonotype was found a few times. V gene TRBV11-3 combines with J gene TRBJ2-7; D possibly corresponds to TRBD1 (6 bases). The CDR3 contains 16 residues. CDR1 and CDR2 from the germline V gene are SGHNT and YENEEA. V dropped 4 bases and J dropped 3 bases, with 19 bases sitting between them. CDR3 sequence: CASSSKPQGNNYEQYF. CDR3 DNA sequence: TGTGCCAGCAGCTCAAAACCACAGGGAAATAACTACGAGCAGTACTTC. Complete variable domain (other parts from reference TRBV11-3 and TRBJ2-7): EAGVVQSPRYKIIEKKQPVAFWCNPISGHNTLYWYLQNLGQGPELLIRYENEEAVDDSQLPKDRFSAERLKGVDSTLKIQPAELGDSAVYLCASSSKPQGNNYEQYFGPGTRLTVT.

The chain combines TRBV13 with TRBJ2-3; 16 bases line up with TRBD2. Germline assignment: CDR1 PRHDT and CDR2 FYEKMQ (reference sequence). This CDR3 is built from 18 residues. V shed 2 bases, J shed 2 bases, and the junction held 4 bases outside the gene matches. CDR3 DNA: TGTGCCAGCAGCTTAAAGGGACTAGCGGGGGGGCACACAGATACGCAGTATTTT. Translating gives CASSLKGLAGGHTDTQYF.

The chain recombines TRBV4-3 with TRBJ1-6; perhaps TRBD1 as D (6 bases). The CDR3 sequence is 15 residues long. The ends were cut back, 3 bases at V and 13 bases at J, with 19 bases in the middle. The V gene's germline CDR1 is LGHNA and CDR2 YSLEER. The CDR3 reads CASSQGGRGTAPLHF. CDR3 DNA sequence: TGCGCCAGCAGCCAGGGGGGCAGGGGCACCGCTCCCCTCCACTTT.

Ten or more counts support this clonotype. The J gene is TRBJ2-1, the V gene TRBV12-3 or TRBV12-4; D is perhaps TRBD2 (6 bases). The length of the CDR3 is 14 residues. Trimming cost V 3 bases and J 4 bases, with 10 bases left between them. The CDR3, as DNA: TGTGCCAGCAGTTTTAGCGGCTCATACAATGAGCAGTTCTTC. Encoded protein: CASSFSGSYNEQFF.

The rearrangement joins TRBV11-2 to TRBJ2-7; D remains ambiguous. This CDR3 contains 15 residues. Trimming removed 5 bases from V and 0 bases from J, with 14 bases in between. Germline values: CDR1 SGHAT, CDR2 FQNNGV. The CDR3 DNA reads TGTGCCAGCAGCCTCTCGGCTGGTAGCTCCTACGAGCAGTACTTC. It is translated as CASSLSAGSSYEQYF.

V usage is TRBV7-2 and J usage is TRBJ1-6; TRBD1 aligns across 8 bases. Germline V lookup: CDR1 SGHTA, CDR2 FQGNSA. V was clipped by 7 bases and J by 7 bases; unmatched bases: 6. This CDR3 is 14 amino acids long. CDR3 DNA: TGTGCCAGCATGCGGACAGGGACCAATTCACCCCTCCACTTT. Translated, it gives CASMRTGTNSPLHF.

The table lists this clonotype with a few counts. The chain carries TRBV12-3 or TRBV12-4 and TRBJ1-5; 10 bases agree with TRBD1. The CDR3 extends over 14 amino acids. Trimming at V came to 4 bases and at J to 11 bases, leaving 8 bases not matched to a gene. CDR3 residues: CASSSGQGVRSQHF. DNA for the CDR3: TGTGCCAGCAGTTCTGGACAGGGGGTAAGGTCCCAGCATTTT.

This clonotype was seen more than once but under ten times. The chain employs TRBV29-1 and TRBJ1-1, with TRBD1 matching 10 bases. The CDR3 length is 13 residues. After removal of 3 bases from V and 11 bases from J, the junction contained 9 bases not matched to a gene. Germline values: CDR1 SQVTM, CDR2 ANQGSEA. CDR3 nucleotides: TGCAGCGTTGATCGGGGGACAGGGGTTTCGGCTTTCTTT. Translating it yields CSVDRGTGVSAFF. Using reference TRBV29-1 and TRBJ1-1 for the parts outside the CDR3, the full variable domain is SAVISQKPSRDICQRGTSLTIQCQVDSQVTMMFWYRQQPGQSLTLIATANQGSEATYESGFVIDKFPISRPNLTFSTLTVSNMSPEDSSIYLCSVDRGTGVSAFFGQGTRLTVV.

The V and J genes are TRBV9 and TRBJ2-5; 7 bases align to TRBD2. Germline loops: CDR1 SGDLS, CDR2 YYNGEE. This CDR3 region has 14 residues. Unmatched junction bases numbered 6, after V lost 5 bases and J lost 2 bases. The chain's CDR3 is CASSEAGIQETQYF. CDR3 in DNA: TGTGCCAGCAGTGAAGCGGGGATACAAGAGACCCAGTACTTC. Using reference TRBV9 and TRBJ2-5 for the parts outside the CDR3, the full variable domain is DSGVTQTPKHLITATGQRVTLRCSPRSGDLSVYWYQQSLDQGLQFLIQYYNGEERAKGNILERFSAQQFPDLHSELNLSSLELGDSALYFCASSEAGIQETQYFGPGTRLLVL.

This clonotype was observed a handful of times. This sequence may be a read error, since a much larger clone differs from it by one base. The gene calls are TRBV29-1 and TRBJ1-1, with D possibly matching TRBD1 (5 bases). The length of the CDR3 is 14 residues. V was shortened by 7 bases and J by 1 base, with 16 bases between the two germline ends. Germline loops: CDR1 SQVTM, CDR2 ANQGSEA. CDR3 loop: CSAFPRQKNTEAFF. The CDR3 DNA sequence: TGCAGCGCTTTCCCTCGACAGAAGAACACTGAAGCTTTCTTT.

As for this clonotype: Given a much more abundant clone one base away, this may be a read error. The rearrangement joins TRBV5-5 to TRBJ2-4, with 7 bases matching TRBD1. CDR1 is SGHKS, CDR2 YYEKEE, per germline (reference sequence). V trimming: 4 bases; J trimming: 4 bases; junction bases outside the gene matches: 11. The CDR3 runs to 16 residues. The CDR3 here is CASSRFGDREKNIQYF. The CDR3 nucleotides read TGTGCCAGCAGCAGATTCGGCGACAGGGAGAAAAACATTCAGTACTTC.

V gene TRBV12-3 or TRBV12-4 combines with J gene TRBJ2-5; D is possibly TRBD1 (5 bases). The V end was cut by 6 bases, the J end by 7 bases, with 15 bases between. This CDR3 region has 13 residues. In DNA, the CDR3 is TGTGCCAGCAGCTGGGCAGGGCGAGGGACCCAGTACTTC. It specifies CASSWAGRGTQYF.

In its sample, this clonotype was seen a few times. The chain couples TRBV7-2 to TRBJ1-2; TRBD1 matches 7 bases. V lost 5 bases to trimming and J lost 5 bases; unmatched junction nucleotides: 14. The V gene's germline CDR1 is SGHTA and CDR2 FQGNSA. The CDR3 contains 16 residues. In DNA, the CDR3 is TGTGCCAGCAGCCAGGGGGGGCAGGGGAGGAATTATGGCTACACCTTC. Translating gives CASSQGGQGRNYGYTF.

In the case of this clonotype: One end of the junction fails to match germline, which may point to a read error. The chain combines TRBV11-3 with TRBJ2-7; D perhaps matches TRBD1 (6 bases). Per the germline V gene, CDR1 is SGHNT and CDR2 is YENEEA. This CDR3 comprises 14 residues. The CDR3, as DNA: TGTGCCAGCGGCTTAATCAGGGGACCCTACGAGCAGTACTTC. Translating gives CASGLIRGPYEQYF.

The chain combines TRBV30 with TRBJ1-1; D gene uncertain. Germline V gives CDR1 GTSNPN, CDR2 SVGIG (reference sequence). This CDR3 contains 13 residues. V was trimmed by 2 bases and J by 1 base, leaving 8 bases between them. CDR3 sequence: CAWSKIANTEAFF. In DNA form, the CDR3 reads TGTGCCTGGAGTAAGATCGCGAACACTGAAGCTTTCTTT.

The J gene is TRBJ2-1, the V gene TRBV4-3, with D uncertain. The CDR3 spans 16 residues. The ends were cut back, 1 base at V and 7 bases at J, with 17 bases in the middle. Germline CDR1 reads LGHNA; CDR2 reads YSLEER. CDR3 loop: CASSQGSPGPYNEQFF. For the CDR3, the DNA is TGCGCCAGCAGCCAAGGATCCCCCGGGCCTTATAATGAGCAGTTCTTC.

The chain uses TRBV12-3 or TRBV12-4 and TRBJ2-1; 8 bases map to TRBD2. The CDR3 runs to 15 residues. Losses at the gene ends were 3 bases for V and 9 bases for J; bases not matched to a gene: 10. The CDR3 DNA reads TGTGCCAGCAGTTTCGGGGGGGGGCCAGGGATTGAGCAGTTCTTC. Translated: CASSFGGGPGIEQFF.

The J gene is TRBJ2-3, the V gene TRBV4-2; weak D call: TRBD2 (6 bases). Germline-derived CDR1 and CDR2 are LGHNA and YNFKEQ. The CDR3 runs 16 residues. The germline V and J ends were trimmed by 3 bases and 2 bases, with 15 bases remaining between them. The CDR3 here is CASSHLNSGNTDTQYF. The CDR3 region has the DNA TGTGCCAGCAGCCACCTTAATAGCGGAAACACAGATACGCAGTATTTT.

This clonotype is a singleton in its sample. The rearrangement joins TRBV20-1 to TRBJ2-4; TRBD1 aligns across 9 bases. V lost 5 bases, J lost 8 bases, and 7 bases stayed unmatched. The germline gives CDR1 DFQATT, CDR2 SNEGSKA (reference sequence). This CDR3 is 13 amino acids long. This CDR3 is CSASRTGADIQYF. CDR3 nucleotide sequence: TGCAGTGCTTCACGGACAGGGGCGGACATTCAGTACTTC.

The rearrangement joins TRBV29-1 to TRBJ2-1; tentative D call: TRBD2 (7 bases). This CDR3 comprises 15 residues. V was shortened by 6 bases and J by 9 bases, with 24 bases between the two germline ends. Germline values: CDR1 SQVTM, CDR2 ANQGSEA. In nucleotides, the CDR3 is TGCAGCGTCGGCGAGTGGGGGGGCTTATTGGGTGAGCAGTTCTTC. It is translated as CSVGEWGGLLGEQFF.

The sample holds many counts of this clonotype. The chain is built from TRBV3-1 and TRBJ1-6, with TRBD1 matching over 10 bases. The V and J ends lost 0 bases and 7 bases, in that order; junction bases with no gene match: 6. CDR1 is LGHDT and CDR2 is YNNKEL in the germline V gene (reference sequence). The CDR3 runs to 17 residues. The DNA for the CDR3 is TGTGCCAGCAGCCAAGAGGGACAGGGGTTTAGGAATTCACCCCTCCACTTT. It codes for CASSQEGQGFRNSPLHF.

The chain uses TRBV7-2 and TRBJ2-7; tentatively, D is TRBD1 (6 bases). The length of the CDR3 is 14 residues. The V end was cut by 5 bases, the J end by 5 bases, with 16 bases between. CDR1 and CDR2 (germline): SGHTA, FQGNSA. The CDR3 here is CASSETRDNHEQYF. CDR3 bases: TGTGCCAGCAGCGAGACCCGGGACAACCACGAGCAGTACTTC.